This T cell receptor beta chain was sequenced in a study of pediatric ulcerative colitis. This clone turned up a few times. Samples were sequenced at Survey level, maximum 500,000 reads. Measured with immunoSEQ multiplex PCR; TCRdb has only the in-frame clones, and not every one. The sample includes tens of thousands of clones, about two thirds of them seen just once. The rectum was sampled with one to two pinch biopsies at colonoscopy. Ulcerative colitis patients received no immunosuppressive medication before the diagnostic colonoscopy. In germline, CDR1 is SNHLY, CDR2 FYNNEI. This CDR3 has 14 amino acids. The V end lost 1 base, the J end lost 8 bases, and 14 bases lay between the germline ends.

This clonotype originated in a boy aged 5-17 years with severe ulcerative colitis. Material for sequencing was gut tissue. This chain uses TRBV2 with TRBJ1-2; D not certain. The CDR3: CASSEVRETGGYTF. CDR3 coding DNA: TGTGCCAGCAGTGAAGTTCGCGAAACTGGGGGCTACACCTTC.